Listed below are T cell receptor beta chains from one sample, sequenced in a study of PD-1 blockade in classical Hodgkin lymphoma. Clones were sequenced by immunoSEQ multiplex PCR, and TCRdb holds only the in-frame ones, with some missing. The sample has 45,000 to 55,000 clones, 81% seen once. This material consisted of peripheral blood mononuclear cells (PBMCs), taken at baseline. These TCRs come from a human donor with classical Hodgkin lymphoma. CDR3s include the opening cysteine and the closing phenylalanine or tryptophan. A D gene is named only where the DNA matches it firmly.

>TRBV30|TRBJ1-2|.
CAWSVPGPWRGYTF
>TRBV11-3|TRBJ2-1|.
CASSLGRELNEQFF
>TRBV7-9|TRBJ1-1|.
CASSLVGGNTEAFF
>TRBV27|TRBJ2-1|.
CASSLAGTPYNEQFF
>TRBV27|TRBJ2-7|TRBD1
CASSQTRQGGEQYF
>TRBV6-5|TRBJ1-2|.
CASRREAPNYGYTF
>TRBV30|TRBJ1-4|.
CAWSVHGLALFF
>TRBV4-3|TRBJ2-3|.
CASSQGSAGYTDTQYF
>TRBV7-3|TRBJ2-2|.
CASSFYTGELFF
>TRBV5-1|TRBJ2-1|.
CASRFFANNEQFF
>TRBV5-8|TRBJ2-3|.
CASSLGVDTSTDTQYF
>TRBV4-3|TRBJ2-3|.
CASSQEGGAGRSTDTQYF
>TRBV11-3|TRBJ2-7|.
CASSSLRQSSYEQYF
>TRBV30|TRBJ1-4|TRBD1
CAWSFGTGFEKLFF
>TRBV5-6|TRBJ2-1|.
CASSPGRRSYNEQFF
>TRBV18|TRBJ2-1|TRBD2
CASSPGLERGPERHEQFF
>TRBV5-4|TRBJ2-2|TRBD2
CASSLDGRGTSGRTGELFF
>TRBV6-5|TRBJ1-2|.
CASSLRAQGYGYTF
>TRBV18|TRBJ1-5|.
CASSPPGLGNQPQHF
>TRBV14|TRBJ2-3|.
CASSPGHSTDTQYF
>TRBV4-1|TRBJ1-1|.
CASSQVARENTEAFF
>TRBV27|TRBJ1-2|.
CASRDSDSYGYTF
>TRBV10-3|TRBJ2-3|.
CAIRESGLSDTQYF
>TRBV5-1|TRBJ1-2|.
CASSLGNLGYGYTF
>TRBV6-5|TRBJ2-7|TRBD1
CASRRLQGARYEQYF
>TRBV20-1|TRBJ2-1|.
CSAYEGREQFF
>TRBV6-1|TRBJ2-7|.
CASSLTEYEQYF